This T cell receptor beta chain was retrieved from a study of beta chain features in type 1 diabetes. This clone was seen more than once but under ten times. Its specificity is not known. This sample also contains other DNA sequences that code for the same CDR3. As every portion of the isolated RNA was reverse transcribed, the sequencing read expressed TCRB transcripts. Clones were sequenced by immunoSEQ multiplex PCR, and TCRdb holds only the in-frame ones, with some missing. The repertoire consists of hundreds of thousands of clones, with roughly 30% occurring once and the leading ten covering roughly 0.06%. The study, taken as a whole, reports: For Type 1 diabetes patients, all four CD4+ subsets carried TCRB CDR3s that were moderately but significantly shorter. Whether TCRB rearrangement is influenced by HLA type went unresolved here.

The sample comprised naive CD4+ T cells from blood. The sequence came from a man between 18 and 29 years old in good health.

The CDR3 sequence: CSVEGGPRSTDTQYF. The CDR3 coding sequence is TGCAGCGTTGAAGGAGGTCCGCGCAGCACAGATACGCAGTATTTT. The chain carries TRBV29-1 and TRBJ2-3; D is unresolved. V lost 1 base and J lost 0, with 11 bases in between. The germline V gene encodes CDR1 SQVTM and CDR2 ANQGSEA. The CDR3 contains 15 residues.